This T cell receptor (beta chain) is from a study of siplizumab effects on memory and regulatory T cells. Whole-study findings and limits: The study found naive T cells seemingly more diverse than memory cells and seemingly major alloresponse contributors. Left unconfirmed was the suppressive function of proliferating Tregs from siplizumab cultures.

The table came from immunoSEQ multiplex PCR; TCRdb's copy has only in-frame clones and leaves some out. The sample has about 110,000 clones, around 90% seen once. A word on this clone: Its cognate antigen is unknown.

The CDR3 totals 12 residues. Germline V gene sequence: CDR1 GTSNPN, CDR2 SVGIG (reference sequence). V was shortened by 6 bases and J by 6 bases, with 11 bases between the two germline ends. The sequence was obtained from a human donor in good health. V is TRBV30 and J is TRBJ2-2; no definite D call. Sequenced: CD4+ T cells sorted from blood. CDR3 residues: CACFRVAGELFF. DNA of the CDR3: TGTGCCTGCTTTAGGGTCGCCGGGGAGCTGTTTTTT.